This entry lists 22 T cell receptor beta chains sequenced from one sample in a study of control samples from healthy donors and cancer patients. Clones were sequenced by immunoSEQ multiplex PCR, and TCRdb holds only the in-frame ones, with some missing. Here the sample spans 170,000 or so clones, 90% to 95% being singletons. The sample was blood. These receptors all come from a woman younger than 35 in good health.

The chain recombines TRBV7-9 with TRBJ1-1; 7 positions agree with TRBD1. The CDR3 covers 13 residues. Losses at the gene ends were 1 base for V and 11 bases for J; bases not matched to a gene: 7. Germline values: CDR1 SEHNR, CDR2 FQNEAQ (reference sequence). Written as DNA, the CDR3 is TGTGCCAGCAGCTTAGGAACCGGGACAGTGGCTTTCTTT. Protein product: CASSLGTGTVAFF.

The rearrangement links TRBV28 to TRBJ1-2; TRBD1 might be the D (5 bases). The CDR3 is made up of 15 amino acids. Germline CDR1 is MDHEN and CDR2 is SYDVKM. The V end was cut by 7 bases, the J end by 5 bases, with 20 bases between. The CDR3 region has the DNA TGTGCCAGCACCACCTTAGGAGGGGCCTTTTATGGCTACACCTTC. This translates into CASTTLGGAFYGYTF.

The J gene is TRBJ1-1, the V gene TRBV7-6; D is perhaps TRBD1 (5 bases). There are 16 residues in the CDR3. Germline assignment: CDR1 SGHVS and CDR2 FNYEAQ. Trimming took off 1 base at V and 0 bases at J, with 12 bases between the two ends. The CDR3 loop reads CASSLGRDRMNTEAFF. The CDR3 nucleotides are TGTGCCAGCAGCTTAGGCAGGGACCGCATGAACACTGAAGCTTTCTTT.

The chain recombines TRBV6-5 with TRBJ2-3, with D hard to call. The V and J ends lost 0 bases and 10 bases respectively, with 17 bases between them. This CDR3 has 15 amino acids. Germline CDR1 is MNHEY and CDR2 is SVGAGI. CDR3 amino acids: CASSYSIDLRTAQYF. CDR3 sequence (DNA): TGTGCCAGCAGTTACTCGATAGATCTACGAACGGCGCAGTATTTT.

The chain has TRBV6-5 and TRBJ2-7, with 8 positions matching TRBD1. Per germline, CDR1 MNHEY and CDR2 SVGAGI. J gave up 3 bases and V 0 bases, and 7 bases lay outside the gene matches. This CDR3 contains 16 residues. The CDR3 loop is CASSYSLGTGDYEQYF. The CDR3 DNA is TGTGCCAGCAGTTACTCGCTCGGGACAGGAGACTACGAGCAGTACTTC.

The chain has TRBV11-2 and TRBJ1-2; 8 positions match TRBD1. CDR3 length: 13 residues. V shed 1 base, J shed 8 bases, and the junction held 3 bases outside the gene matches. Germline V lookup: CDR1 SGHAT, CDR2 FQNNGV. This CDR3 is CASSLGTGMGYTF. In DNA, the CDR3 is TGTGCCAGCAGCTTAGGGACAGGGATGGGCTACACCTTC. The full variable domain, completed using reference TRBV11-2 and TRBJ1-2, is EAGVAQSPRYKIIEKRQSVAFWCNPISGHATLYWYQQILGQGPKLLIQFQNNGVVDDSQLPKDRFSAERLKGVDSTLKIQPAKLEDSAVYLCASSLGTGMGYTFGSGTRLTVV.

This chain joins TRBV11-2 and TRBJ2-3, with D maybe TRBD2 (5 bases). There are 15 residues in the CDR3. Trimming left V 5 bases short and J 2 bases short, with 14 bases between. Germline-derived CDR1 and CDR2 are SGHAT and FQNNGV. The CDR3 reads CASSDRGLHTDTQYF. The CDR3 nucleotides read TGTGCCAGCAGCGATCGCGGGTTACACACAGATACGCAGTATTTT.

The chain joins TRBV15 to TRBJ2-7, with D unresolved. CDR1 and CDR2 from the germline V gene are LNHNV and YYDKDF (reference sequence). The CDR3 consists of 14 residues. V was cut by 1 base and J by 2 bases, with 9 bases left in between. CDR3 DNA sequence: TGTGCCACCAGCAGAGCTGGCCGGGCCTACGAGCAGTACTTC. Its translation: CATSRAGRAYEQYF.

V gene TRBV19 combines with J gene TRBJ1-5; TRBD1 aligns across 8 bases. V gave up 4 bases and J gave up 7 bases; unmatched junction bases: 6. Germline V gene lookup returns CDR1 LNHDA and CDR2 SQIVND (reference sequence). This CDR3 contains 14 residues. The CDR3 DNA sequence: TGTGCCAGTAGTAGGACAGGGAGTTACCAGCCCCAGCATTTT. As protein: CASSRTGSYQPQHF.

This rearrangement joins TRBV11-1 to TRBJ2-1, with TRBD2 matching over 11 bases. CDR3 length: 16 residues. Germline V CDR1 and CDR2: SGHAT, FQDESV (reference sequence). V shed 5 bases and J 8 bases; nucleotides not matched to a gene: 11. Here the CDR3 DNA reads TGTGCCAGCAGCCCGCCACTAGCGGGGGTTCTTTATGAGCAGTTCTTC. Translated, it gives CASSPPLAGVLYEQFF.

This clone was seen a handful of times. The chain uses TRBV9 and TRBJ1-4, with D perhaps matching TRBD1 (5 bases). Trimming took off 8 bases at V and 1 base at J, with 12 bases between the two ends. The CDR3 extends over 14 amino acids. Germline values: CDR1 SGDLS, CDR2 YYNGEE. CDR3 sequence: CASTRGGTNEKLFF. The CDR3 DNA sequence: TGTGCCAGTACCCGGGGGGGAACTAATGAAAAACTGTTTTTT.

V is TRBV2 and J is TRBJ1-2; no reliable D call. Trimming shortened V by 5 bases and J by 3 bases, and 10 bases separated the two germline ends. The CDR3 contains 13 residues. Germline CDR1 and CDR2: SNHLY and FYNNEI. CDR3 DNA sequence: TGTGCCAGCAGTCCTCAGCAGGACTATGGCTACACCTTC. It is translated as CASSPQQDYGYTF.

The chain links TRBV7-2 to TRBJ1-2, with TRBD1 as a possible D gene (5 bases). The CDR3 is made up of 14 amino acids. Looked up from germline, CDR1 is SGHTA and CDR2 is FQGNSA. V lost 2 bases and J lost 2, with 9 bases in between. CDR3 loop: CASSLFQGNYGYTF. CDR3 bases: TGTGCCAGCAGCTTATTTCAGGGCAACTATGGCTACACCTTC.

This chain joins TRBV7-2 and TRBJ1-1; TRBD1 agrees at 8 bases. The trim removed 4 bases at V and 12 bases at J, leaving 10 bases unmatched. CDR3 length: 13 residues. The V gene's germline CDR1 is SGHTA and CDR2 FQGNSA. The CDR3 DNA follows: TGTGCCAGCAGCTCAAGACAGGGGACCGGAACTTTCTTT. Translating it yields CASSSRQGTGTFF.

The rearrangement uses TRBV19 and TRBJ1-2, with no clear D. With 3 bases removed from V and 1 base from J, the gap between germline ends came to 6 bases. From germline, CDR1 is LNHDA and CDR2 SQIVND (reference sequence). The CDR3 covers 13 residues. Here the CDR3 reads CASSIYGNYGYTF. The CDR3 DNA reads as TGTGCCAGTAGTATCTACGGTAACTATGGCTACACCTTC. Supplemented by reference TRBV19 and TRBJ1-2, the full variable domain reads DGGITQSPKYLFRKEGQNVTLSCEQNLNHDAMYWYRQDPGQGLRLIYYSQIVNDFQKGDIAEGYSVSREKKESFPLTVTSAQKNPTAFYLCASSIYGNYGYTFGSGTRLTVV.

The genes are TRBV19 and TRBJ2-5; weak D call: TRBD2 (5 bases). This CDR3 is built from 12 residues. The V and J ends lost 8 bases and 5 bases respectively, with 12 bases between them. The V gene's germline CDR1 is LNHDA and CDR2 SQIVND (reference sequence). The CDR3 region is CASGGKPETQYF. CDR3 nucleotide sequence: TGTGCCAGTGGAGGAAAGCCGGAGACCCAGTACTTC.

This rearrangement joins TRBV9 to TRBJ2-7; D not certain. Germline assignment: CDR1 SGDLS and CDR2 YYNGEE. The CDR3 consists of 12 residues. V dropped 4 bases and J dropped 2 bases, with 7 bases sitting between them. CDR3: CASSPNAYEQYF. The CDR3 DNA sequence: TGTGCCAGCAGCCCTAACGCCTACGAGCAGTACTTC.

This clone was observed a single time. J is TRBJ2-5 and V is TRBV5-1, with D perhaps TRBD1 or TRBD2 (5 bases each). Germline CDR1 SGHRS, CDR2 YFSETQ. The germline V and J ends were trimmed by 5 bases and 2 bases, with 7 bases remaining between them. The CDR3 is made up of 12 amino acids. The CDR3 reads CASSWGQETQYF. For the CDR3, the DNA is TGCGCCAGCAGTTGGGGGCAAGAGACCCAGTACTTC.

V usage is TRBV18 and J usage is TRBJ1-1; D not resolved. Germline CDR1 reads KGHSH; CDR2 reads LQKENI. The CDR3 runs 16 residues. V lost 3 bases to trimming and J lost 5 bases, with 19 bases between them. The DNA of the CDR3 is TGTGCCAGCTCACCCCGGATGGGAGAGGGTGCGACTGAAGCTTTCTTT. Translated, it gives CASSPRMGEGATEAFF.

The CDR3 region is CASSQPGGSNEQFF. The CDR3, as DNA: TGTGCCAGCAGCCAGCCCGGAGGGAGCAATGAGCAGTTCTTC. The chain has TRBV7-9 and TRBJ2-1; maybe TRBD2 (6 bases). Trimming left V 5 bases short and J 6 bases short, with 14 bases between. The CDR3 totals 14 residues. Germline V lookup: CDR1 SEHNR, CDR2 FQNEAQ (reference sequence).

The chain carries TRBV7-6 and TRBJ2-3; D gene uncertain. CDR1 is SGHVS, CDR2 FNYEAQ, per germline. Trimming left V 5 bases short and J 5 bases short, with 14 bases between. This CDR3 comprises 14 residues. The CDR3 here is CASSPRALQDTQYF. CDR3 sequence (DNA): TGTGCCAGCAGCCCCCGGGCCCTACAAGATACGCAGTATTTT. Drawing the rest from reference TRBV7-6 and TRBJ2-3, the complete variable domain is GAGVSQSPRYKVTKRGQDVALRCDPISGHVSLYWYRQALGQGPEFLTYFNYEAQQDKSGLPNDRFSAERPEGSISTLTIQRTEQRDSAMYRCASSPRALQDTQYFGPGTRLTVL.

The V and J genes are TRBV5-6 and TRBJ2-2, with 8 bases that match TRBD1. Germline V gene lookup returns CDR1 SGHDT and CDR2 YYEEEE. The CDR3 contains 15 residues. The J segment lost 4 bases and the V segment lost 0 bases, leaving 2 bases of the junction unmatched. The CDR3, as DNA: TGTGCCAGCAGCTTGGGACAGGGGTTCACCGGGGAGCTGTTTTTT. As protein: CASSLGQGFTGELFF.